The rows below give T cell receptor beta chains drawn from one sample of a study of blood T cell repertoires in COVID-19. Sequenced by immunoSEQ multiplex PCR; TCRdb stores in-frame clones only, minus some. The sample has about 160,000 clones; 87% are singletons. Source material: PBMCs or T cells enriched from blood (not recorded which). Receptors were obtained from a woman aged 35 to 49 who had been exposed to COVID-19. CDR3s include the opening cysteine and the closing phenylalanine or tryptophan. The order of the fields is D gene, CDR3 length, clone size, V gene, J gene, CDR3 DNA, CDR3 protein. D genes are given only for firm matches. Clone size, where shown, is once, few, many, or a class for clones that have expanded.

d_gene: .
len: 14
abundance: once
v_gene: TRBV10-2
j_gene: TRBJ1-2
CDR3nt: TGCGCCAGCAGTGGTTCCCCGGCGAACTATGGCTACACTTTC
CDR3aa: CASSGSPANYGYTF

d_gene: .
len: 16
abundance: .
v_gene: TRBV12-5
j_gene: TRBJ2-7
CDR3nt: TGTGCTAGTGGTTTGGTAGGGGTCGGGGGGCAGGACGAGCAGTACTTC
CDR3aa: CASGLVGVGGQDEQYF

d_gene: .
len: 14
abundance: .
v_gene: TRBV7-2
j_gene: TRBJ1-5
CDR3nt: TGTGCCAGCAGCATCGGACAGCACAATCAGCCCCAGCATTTT
CDR3aa: CASSIGQHNQPQHF

d_gene: .
len: 15
abundance: .
v_gene: TRBV6-5
j_gene: TRBJ2-2
CDR3nt: TGTGCCAGCAGTCTCACCTTTGAAGGGGTCGGGGAGCTGTTTTTT
CDR3aa: CASSLTFEGVGELFF

d_gene: .
len: 14
abundance: .
v_gene: TRBV5-1
j_gene: TRBJ1-3
CDR3nt: TGCGCCAGCAGCTTGGGAGACTCTGGAAACACCATATATTTT
CDR3aa: CASSLGDSGNTIYF

d_gene: TRBD1
len: 14
abundance: .
v_gene: TRBV2
j_gene: TRBJ1-2
CDR3nt: TGTGCCAGCGGAGAGGACAGGGGGCTGTATGGCTACACCTTC
CDR3aa: CASGEDRGLYGYTF

d_gene: .
len: 16
abundance: once
v_gene: TRBV2
j_gene: TRBJ1-2
CDR3nt: TGTGCCAGCAGCCCATCAAGAGGACAGAGTAACTATGGCTACACCTTC
CDR3aa: CASSPSRGQSNYGYTF

d_gene: TRBD1
len: 13
abundance: .
v_gene: TRBV2
j_gene: TRBJ1-1
CDR3nt: TGTGCCAAACGGGACAGCAAGAACACTGAAGCTTTCTTT
CDR3aa: CAKRDSKNTEAFF

d_gene: .
len: 13
abundance: .
v_gene: TRBV25-1
j_gene: TRBJ1-6
CDR3nt: TGTGCCAGCAGACGGGGAACGGATTCACCCCTCCACTTT
CDR3aa: CASRRGTDSPLHF

d_gene: .
len: 15
abundance: .
v_gene: TRBV6-4
j_gene: TRBJ1-1
CDR3nt: TGTGCCAGCAGTCTACAAGGGGGGGGGAACACTGAAGCTTTCTTT
CDR3aa: CASSLQGGGNTEAFF

d_gene: .
len: 16
abundance: .
v_gene: TRBV5-6
j_gene: TRBJ1-2
CDR3nt: TGTGCCAGCAGCCCTAGGGGGTTGAGTCTCGCCTATGGCTACACCTTC
CDR3aa: CASSPRGLSLAYGYTF

d_gene: .
len: 15
abundance: .
v_gene: TRBV5-1
j_gene: TRBJ1-1
CDR3nt: TGCGCCAGCAGCTTGAAGGTAGCGGGGAACACTGAAGCTTTCTTT
CDR3aa: CASSLKVAGNTEAFF

d_gene: .
len: 13
abundance: .
v_gene: TRBV6-5
j_gene: TRBJ2-7
CDR3nt: TGTGCCAGCAACCTTCGGACAGCCTACGAGCAGTACTTC
CDR3aa: CASNLRTAYEQYF

d_gene: TRBD1
len: 17
abundance: .
v_gene: TRBV30
j_gene: TRBJ1-2
CDR3nt: TGTGCCTGGCCCCACCTACCACGGGACAGGGGTAACTATGGCTACACCTTC
CDR3aa: CAWPHLPRDRGNYGYTF

d_gene: .
len: 15
abundance: .
v_gene: TRBV6-5
j_gene: TRBJ1-2
CDR3nt: TGTGCCAGCAGTTACGCCGGCCAGGGAGGCGATGGCTACACCTTC
CDR3aa: CASSYAGQGGDGYTF

d_gene: TRBD2
len: 13
abundance: .
v_gene: TRBV9
j_gene: TRBJ2-1
CDR3nt: TGTGCCAGCAGGGCGGGAGCGGGGGATGAGCAGTTCTTC
CDR3aa: CASRAGAGDEQFF

d_gene: .
len: 15
abundance: .
v_gene: TRBV4-1
j_gene: TRBJ2-1
CDR3nt: TGCGCCAGCAGCCCGGGACAAGGGGGATACAATGAGCAGTTCTTC
CDR3aa: CASSPGQGGYNEQFF

d_gene: .
len: 13
abundance: .
v_gene: TRBV9
j_gene: TRBJ2-5
CDR3nt: TGTGCCAGCAGCGTAGAAGGGGGGGGGACCCAGTACTTC
CDR3aa: CASSVEGGGTQYF

d_gene: .
len: 15
abundance: .
v_gene: TRBV28
j_gene: TRBJ2-1
CDR3nt: TGTGCCAGCAGTTTCGACAGGAGCTCCTACAATGAGCAGTTCTTC
CDR3aa: CASSFDRSSYNEQFF

d_gene: .
len: 14
abundance: few
v_gene: TRBV15
j_gene: TRBJ1-2
CDR3nt: TGTGCCACCAGCGCACAGGGAGTCGAATATGGCTACACCTTC
CDR3aa: CATSAQGVEYGYTF

d_gene: TRBD2
len: 16
abundance: .
v_gene: TRBV7-8
j_gene: TRBJ2-1
CDR3nt: TGTGCCAGCAGCTTAAAACTAGCGGGAGGGTACAATGAGCAGTTCTTC
CDR3aa: CASSLKLAGGYNEQFF

d_gene: .
len: 17
abundance: .
v_gene: TRBV19
j_gene: TRBJ1-1
CDR3nt: TGTGCCAGTAGTATGGGCACGGGGGTTGGCCTGAACACTGAAGCTTTCTTT
CDR3aa: CASSMGTGVGLNTEAFF

d_gene: .
len: 15
abundance: few
v_gene: TRBV9
j_gene: TRBJ1-5
CDR3nt: TGTGCCAGCAGCGTAGAAGGGAGGGATAATCAGCCCCAGCATTTT
CDR3aa: CASSVEGRDNQPQHF

d_gene: TRBD1
len: 15
abundance: .
v_gene: TRBV6-5
j_gene: TRBJ2-7
CDR3nt: TGTGCCAGCAGGAGCGATAGGACAGGGGAGTACGAGCAGTACTTC
CDR3aa: CASRSDRTGEYEQYF

d_gene: TRBD1
len: 16
abundance: .
v_gene: TRBV14
j_gene: TRBJ2-7
CDR3nt: TGTGCCAGCAGCCGAATGGGACAGGGCCCGGAGTACGAGCAGTACTTC
CDR3aa: CASSRMGQGPEYEQYF

d_gene: .
len: 14
abundance: .
v_gene: TRBV25-1
j_gene: TRBJ1-2
CDR3nt: TGTGCCAGCAGTTCCGTTCAGGCTAACTATGGCTACACCTTC
CDR3aa: CASSSVQANYGYTF